This entry lists 30 T cell receptor beta chains sequenced from one sample in a study of CD8 T cells in Susac syndrome. The authors reverse transcribed about 0.5 to 1 ug RNA with random hexamers. MiXCR, applied by TCRdb to the immunoSEQ multiplex PCR reads, yields one record per CDR3 protein. Of approximately 170,000 distinct CDR3 sequences listed, around 92% are singletons. The sequencing sample was made of CD4+ T cells from PBMCs. All receptors come from a human donor in good health.

This clonotype has only one observation. The CDR3 region has the DNA TGTGCCACCAGTGATGCAGGGTGGCCTAATGAAAAACTGTTTTTT. Residues: CATSDAGWPNEKLFF. V usage is TRBV24-1 and J usage is TRBJ1-4, with a weak D call TRBD1 (5 bases). V was trimmed by 3 bases and J by 3 bases, leaving 10 bases between them. The CDR3 runs to 15 residues. Germline CDR1 is KGHDR and CDR2 is SFDVKD.

V is TRBV7-2 and J is TRBJ2-5; no definite D call. CDR1 and CDR2 from the germline V gene are SGHTA and FQGNSA. Trimming removed 4 bases from V and 5 bases from J, with 8 bases in between. This CDR3 is 12 amino acids long. CDR3 in DNA: TGTGCCAGCAGCTCCTTCCTGGAGACCCAGTACTTC. Translated, it gives CASSSFLETQYF.

This clonotype showed up just once. The rearrangement uses TRBV6-2 or TRBV6-3 and TRBJ2-7; tentatively, D is TRBD2 (6 bases). Trimming pared 5 bases from V and 5 bases from J, leaving 19 bases between. CDR1 and CDR2 (germline): MNHEY, SVGEGT. The CDR3 runs to 15 residues. As DNA, the CDR3 is TGTGCCAGCAGTCCGGCGCGGGGCGTCGCCCACGAGCAGTACTTC. Protein: CASSPARGVAHEQYF.

The chain links TRBV29-1 to TRBJ2-7; TRBD1 might be the D (8 bases). The CDR3 runs to 13 residues. Trimming removed 7 bases at V and 7 bases at J, with 20 bases between. The germline V gene has CDR1 SQVTM and CDR2 ANQGSEA. CDR3 coding DNA: TGCAGCGCGGGGAGACAGGGGAGGGGAGAGCAGTACTTC. Translating gives CSAGRQGRGEQYF.

V and J are TRBV24-1 and TRBJ2-1; D may be TRBD1 (6 bases). CDR3 size: 15 residues. V was clipped by 2 bases and J by 9 bases, with 16 bases between them. In germline, CDR1 is KGHDR, CDR2 SFDVKD. CDR3 coding DNA: TGTGCCACCAGTGATTCGTTCAGGGGTGGACGTGAGCAGTTCTTC. As protein: CATSDSFRGGREQFF.

The CDR3 coding sequence is TGTGCCAGTAGTCAGCGGTCTTCTGGGGCCAACGTCCTGACTTTC. It codes for CASSQRSSGANVLTF. J is TRBJ2-6 and V is TRBV19, with a tentative D call TRBD2 (5 bases). Trimming pared 5 bases from V and 1 base from J, leaving 9 bases between. CDR3 length: 15 amino acids. The germline CDR1 and CDR2 sequences are LNHDA and SQIVND (reference sequence).

The chain couples TRBV7-2 to TRBJ1-5; D gene ambiguous. The CDR3 is 14 residues long. Germline CDR1 is SGHTA and CDR2 is FQGNSA. V lost 5 bases and J 4 bases, leaving 12 bases between the germline ends. As DNA, the CDR3 is TGTGCCAGCAGCCCACACTCGGGGAATCAGCCCCAGCATTTT. It codes for CASSPHSGNQPQHF.

The V and J genes are TRBV19 and TRBJ2-1; the match to TRBD2 covers 7 bases. In germline, CDR1 is LNHDA, CDR2 SQIVND (reference sequence). The length of the CDR3 is 14 residues. Trimming cost V 10 bases and J 7 bases; bases outside gene matches: 13. The chain's CDR3 is CATKKLARTNEQFF. The DNA of the CDR3 is TGTGCCACCAAGAAACTAGCGAGAACAAATGAGCAGTTCTTC.

This clonotype was found once. The chain combines TRBV29-1 with TRBJ1-4; the match to TRBD1 covers 8 bases. The V gene end was trimmed by 7 bases and the J gene end by 0 bases; junction bases not matched to a gene: 10. The CDR3 sequence is 16 residues long. Per the germline V gene, CDR1 is SQVTM and CDR2 is ANQGSEA. Here the CDR3 DNA reads TGCAGCGCTCAGGGACAGGAAGACGCAACTAATGAAAAACTGTTTTTT. It translates to CSAQGQEDATNEKLFF.

This chain links TRBV19 with TRBJ2-7, with 9 bases lining up with TRBD2. From germline, CDR1 is LNHDA and CDR2 SQIVND (reference sequence). The CDR3 loop spans 14 amino acids. Trimming took 6 bases from V and 4 from J; bases not matched to a gene: 7. The CDR3 is CASSFSGSKYEQYF. CDR3 coding DNA: TGTGCCAGTAGCTTTAGCGGGAGCAAGTACGAGCAGTACTTC.

V usage is TRBV29-1 and J usage is TRBJ2-5; 12 nucleotides line up with TRBD1. Germline V CDR1 and CDR2: SQVTM, ANQGSEA. The length of the CDR3 is 16 residues. The V and J ends lost 1 base and 3 bases, in that order; junction bases with no gene match: 6. This chain's CDR3 is CSVEVSGTGGEETQYF. In DNA form, the CDR3 reads TGCAGCGTTGAAGTCTCCGGGACAGGGGGCGAAGAGACCCAGTACTTC. The full variable domain, rest sourced from reference TRBV29-1 and TRBJ2-5, is SAVISQKPSRDICQRGTSLTIQCQVDSQVTMMFWYRQQPGQSLTLIATANQGSEATYESGFVIDKFPISRPNLTFSTLTVSNMSPEDSSIYLCSVEVSGTGGEETQYFGPGTRLLVL.

The chain combines TRBV5-8 with TRBJ2-7; 10 bases are a match to TRBD1. This CDR3 region has 13 residues. V gave up 2 bases and J gave up 7 bases; unmatched junction bases: 3. Germline V lookup: CDR1 SGHTS, CDR2 YDEGEE. The CDR3: CASSFGQGDEQYF. In nucleotides, the CDR3 is TGTGCCAGCAGCTTTGGACAGGGGGATGAGCAGTACTTC.

The chain joins TRBV29-1 to TRBJ2-5, with D perhaps matching TRBD1 (5 bases). CDR1 and CDR2 from the germline V gene are SQVTM and ANQGSEA. V lost 4 bases to trimming and J lost 5 bases, with 14 bases between them. This CDR3 spans 13 amino acids. The CDR3 loop is CSVVWQQVETQYF. The CDR3, as DNA: TGCAGCGTTGTTTGGCAACAGGTGGAGACCCAGTACTTC.

This chain connects TRBV15 to TRBJ2-1, with D possibly matching TRBD2 (7 bases). The CDR3 loop spans 17 amino acids. V was clipped by 5 bases and J by 0 bases, with 17 bases between them. In germline, CDR1 is LNHNV, CDR2 YYDKDF (reference sequence). In DNA form, the CDR3 reads TGTGCCACCAGCCCCAAAGGGGGGGGCAGCTCCTACAATGAGCAGTTCTTC. Its translation is CATSPKGGGSSYNEQFF.

The chain carries TRBV3-1 and TRBJ1-1, with TRBD1 matching over 7 bases. The CDR3 is 14 residues long. Germline lookup yields CDR1 LGHDT and CDR2 YNNKEL (reference sequence). V trimming: 4 bases; J trimming: 6 bases; junction bases outside the gene matches: 8. The CDR3, as DNA: TGTGCCAGCAGCCCCCTCGGGCAGGGGGCTGAAGCTTTCTTT. The encoded protein is CASSPLGQGAEAFF.

The chain joins TRBV6-6 to TRBJ1-1; no firm D call. V was cut by 0 bases and J by 1 base, with 6 bases left in between. The CDR3 loop spans 14 amino acids. From germline, CDR1 is MNHNY and CDR2 SVGAGI (reference sequence). The CDR3 DNA reads as TGTGCCAGCAGTTACTCGTGGGAGAACACTGAAGCTTTCTTT. It codes for CASSYSWENTEAFF.

The rearrangement joins TRBV6-2 or TRBV6-3 to TRBJ2-7; either TRBD1 or TRBD2 may fit D (6 bases each). The CDR3 is 13 amino acids. The V and J ends lost 8 bases and 3 bases respectively, with 14 bases between them. Germline-derived CDR1 and CDR2 are MNHEY and SVGEGT. DNA of the CDR3: TGTGCCAGCGTTCTTGGAGGGGGCTACGAGCAGTACTTC. Translated: CASVLGGGYEQYF.

The chain is built from TRBV4-1 and TRBJ2-5; no definite D call. V was pared by 1 base and J by 3 bases, with 15 bases between. This CDR3 has 16 amino acids. CDR1 and CDR2 (germline): MGHRA, YSYEKL. DNA of the CDR3: TGCGCCAGCAGCCAAGTTAACCTGGGCTTCAAAGAGACCCAGTACTTC. As protein: CASSQVNLGFKETQYF.

The chain employs TRBV18 and TRBJ2-3; 13 nucleotides align to TRBD2. The CDR3 extends over 17 amino acids. CDR1 and CDR2 from the germline V gene are KGHSH and LQKENI. The ends lost 0 bases at V and 2 bases at J; junction bases unmatched: 2. The CDR3 loop reads CASSPPTSGRPTDTQYF. The CDR3 nucleotides are TGTGCCAGCTCACCACCGACTAGCGGGAGGCCCACAGATACGCAGTATTTT.

V is TRBV20-1 and J is TRBJ1-2, with D maybe TRBD1 (6 bases). Germline V lookup: CDR1 DFQATT, CDR2 SNEGSKA (reference sequence). This CDR3 comprises 17 residues. Trimming removed 0 bases at V and 6 bases at J, with 23 bases between. CDR3 sequence reads: CSARDHGHREESDGYTF. The CDR3, as DNA: TGCAGTGCTAGAGATCACGGTCACAGGGAAGAGTCGGATGGCTACACCTTC.

This chain connects TRBV12-2 to TRBJ2-1; the D call in the table, TRBD2, was not verified against the DNA. TRBV12-2 is marked as a pseudogene. The CDR3 has 18 residues. The CDR3 sequence: CASRLAFSAGSSYNEQFF. The CDR3 nucleotides are TGTGCAAGTCGCTTAGCTTTTTCAGCGGGGAGCTCCTACAATGAGCAGTTCTTC.

This clonotype is a singleton in its sample. This chain links TRBV9 with TRBJ2-1; possible D gene TRBD1, 6 bases. CDR1 and CDR2 (germline): SGDLS, YYNGEE. V was trimmed by 3 bases and J by 0 bases, leaving 10 bases between them. The CDR3 has 15 amino acids. In DNA, the CDR3 is TGTGCCAGCAGCGATACAGGGTCCTCCTACAATGAGCAGTTCTTC. Amino acids: CASSDTGSSYNEQFF.

The chain employs TRBV30 and TRBJ2-1; D is possibly TRBD2 (7 bases). CDR1 is GTSNPN, CDR2 SVGIG, per germline (reference sequence). The CDR3 consists of 12 residues. V lost 2 bases and J lost 10, with 12 bases in between. The CDR3: CAWSSGGEEQFF. The CDR3 nucleotides read TGTGCCTGGAGTTCGGGGGGCGAGGAGCAGTTCTTC.

The rearrangement joins TRBV18 to TRBJ2-5; D perhaps matches TRBD1 (6 bases). CDR3 length equals 15 residues. Germline V gives CDR1 KGHSH, CDR2 LQKENI. V shed 6 bases and J shed 1 base, with 15 bases lying between them. CDR3 DNA: TGTGCCAGCTCGACTAACAGGGATCCCCAAGAGACCCAGTACTTC. It is translated as CASSTNRDPQETQYF.

This clonotype was detected only a few times. The rearrangement links TRBV7-8 to TRBJ2-7; D not certain. Trimming removed 3 bases from V and 3 bases from J, with 9 bases in between. The CDR3 extends over 13 amino acids. Germline CDR1 is SGHVS and CDR2 is FQNEAQ. CDR3 loop: CASSFSHDYEQYF. In nucleotides, the CDR3 is TGTGCCAGCAGCTTTTCCCACGACTACGAGCAGTACTTC.

V gene TRBV25-1 combines with J gene TRBJ1-5; D not resolved. V was trimmed by 2 bases and J by 9 bases, leaving 11 bases between them. The CDR3 has 13 amino acids. The germline V gene encodes CDR1 MGHDK and CDR2 SYGVNS. CDR3 in DNA: TGTGCCAGCAGTGAAAACGGCCGGTGGCCCCAGCATTTT. Translated, it gives CASSENGRWPQHF.

Written as DNA, the CDR3 is TGTGCCAGCTCCTGGACAGGGGAGGATGAAGCTTTCTTT. Encoded protein: CASSWTGEDEAFF. The V and J genes are TRBV18 and TRBJ1-1; TRBD1 aligns across 9 bases. V gave up 6 bases and J gave up 7 bases; unmatched junction bases: 6. The CDR3 covers 13 residues. Germline CDR1 KGHSH, CDR2 LQKENI.

V is TRBV7-2 and J is TRBJ1-2; 9 nucleotides match TRBD1. Germline V gene data show CDR1 as SGHTA and CDR2 as FQGNSA. Trimming cost V 5 bases and J 3 bases; bases outside gene matches: 1. CDR3 size: 13 residues. The DNA of the CDR3 is TGTGCCAGCAGCGGGACAGGGTACTATGGCTACACCTTC. Its protein product is CASSGTGYYGYTF.

This rearrangement joins TRBV6-2 or TRBV6-3 to TRBJ2-1, with D perhaps TRBD1 or TRBD2 (6 bases each). V dropped 7 bases and J dropped 7 bases, with 14 bases sitting between them. The CDR3 loop spans 13 amino acids. CDR1 and CDR2 (germline): MNHEY, SVGEGT. CDR3 in DNA: TGTGCCAGCAAACGGGGGCCTTGGAATGAGCAGTTCTTC. This sequence encodes CASKRGPWNEQFF.

V usage is TRBV5-6 and J usage is TRBJ2-1, with TRBD2 as a possible D gene (6 bases). The germline V and J ends were trimmed by 4 bases and 7 bases, with 21 bases remaining between them. The germline V gene encodes CDR1 SGHDT and CDR2 YYEEEE. CDR3 size: 16 residues. CDR3 sequence: CASSLWREGNENEQFF. The CDR3 DNA reads as TGTGCCAGCAGCCTTTGGCGGGAAGGGAACGAGAATGAGCAGTTCTTC.